This note documents a single T cell receptor beta chain sequence. Its antigen is still unknown. This entry comes from a study of CD8+ T cells in alopecia areata. About the study: For the treated group, dosing was oral tofacitinib at 5 to 10 mg twice daily. Regarding the study as a whole: Researchers report lesional scalp, most notably alopecia totalis/universalis, outstripped normal scalp in clonality.

The sequencing template was cDNA reverse transcribed from extracted RNA. This table comes from immunoSEQ multiplex PCR, and its TCRdb copy is limited to in-frame clones, with some not included. The table includes about 150,000 clones, about 53% detected once. Investigators sorted PBMCs to obtain both CD4+ and CD8+ T cells. Germline CDR1 is SQVTM and CDR2 is ANQGSEA. The CDR3 runs 14 residues. V lost 6 bases, J lost 0 bases, and 14 bases lay in between. Sequencing used CD8+ T cells sorted from blood, obtained at week 0. The genes are TRBV29-1 and TRBJ1-1, with D tentatively TRBD1 (6 bases). The clonotype comes from a human donor with alopecia areata. The CDR3 spells CSVPGDNMNTEAFF. The DNA for the CDR3 is TGCAGCGTCCCGGGGGACAACATGAACACTGAAGCTTTCTTT.